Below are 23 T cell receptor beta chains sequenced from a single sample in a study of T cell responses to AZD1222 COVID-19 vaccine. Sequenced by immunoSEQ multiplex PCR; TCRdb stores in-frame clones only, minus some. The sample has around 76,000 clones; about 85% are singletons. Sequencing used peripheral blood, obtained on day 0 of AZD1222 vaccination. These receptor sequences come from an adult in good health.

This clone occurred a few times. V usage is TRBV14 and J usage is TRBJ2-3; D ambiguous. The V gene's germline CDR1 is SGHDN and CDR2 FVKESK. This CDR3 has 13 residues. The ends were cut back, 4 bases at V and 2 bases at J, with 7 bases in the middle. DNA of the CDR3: TGTGCCAGCAGCCCGGCTCCCACAGATACGCAGTATTTT. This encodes CASSPAPTDTQYF.

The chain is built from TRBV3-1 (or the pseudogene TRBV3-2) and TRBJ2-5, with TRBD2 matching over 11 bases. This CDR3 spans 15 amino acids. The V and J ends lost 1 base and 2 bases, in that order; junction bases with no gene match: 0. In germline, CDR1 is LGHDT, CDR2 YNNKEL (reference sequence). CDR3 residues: CASSQGLAGQETQYF. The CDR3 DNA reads TGTGCCAGCAGCCAAGGACTAGCGGGGCAAGAGACCCAGTACTTC.

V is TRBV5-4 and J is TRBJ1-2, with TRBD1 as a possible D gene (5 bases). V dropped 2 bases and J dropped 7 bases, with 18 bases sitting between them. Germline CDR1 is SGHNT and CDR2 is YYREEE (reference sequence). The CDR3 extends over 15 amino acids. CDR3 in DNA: TGTGCCAGCAGCTTACAGGCCCGGACCAACGGTGGCTACACCTTC. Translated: CASSLQARTNGGYTF.

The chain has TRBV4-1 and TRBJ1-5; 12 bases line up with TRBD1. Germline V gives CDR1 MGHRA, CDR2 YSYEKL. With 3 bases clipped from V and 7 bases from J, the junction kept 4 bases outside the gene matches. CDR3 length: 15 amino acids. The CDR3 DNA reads TGCGCCAGCAGCCAGGGACAGGGGGCAGGCCAGCCCCAGCATTTT. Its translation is CASSQGQGAGQPQHF.

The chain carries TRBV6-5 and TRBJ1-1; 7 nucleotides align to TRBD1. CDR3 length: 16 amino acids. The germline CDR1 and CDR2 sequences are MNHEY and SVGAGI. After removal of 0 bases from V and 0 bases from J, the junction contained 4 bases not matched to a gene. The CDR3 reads CASSYSSGQMNTEAFF. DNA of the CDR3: TGTGCCAGCAGTTACTCTTCGGGACAGATGAACACTGAAGCTTTCTTT.

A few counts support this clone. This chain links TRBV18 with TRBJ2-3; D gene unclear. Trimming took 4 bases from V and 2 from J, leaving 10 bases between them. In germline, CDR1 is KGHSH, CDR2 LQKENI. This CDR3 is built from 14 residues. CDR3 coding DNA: TGTGCCAGCTCACAGGACGGATACACAGATACGCAGTATTTT. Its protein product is CASSQDGYTDTQYF.

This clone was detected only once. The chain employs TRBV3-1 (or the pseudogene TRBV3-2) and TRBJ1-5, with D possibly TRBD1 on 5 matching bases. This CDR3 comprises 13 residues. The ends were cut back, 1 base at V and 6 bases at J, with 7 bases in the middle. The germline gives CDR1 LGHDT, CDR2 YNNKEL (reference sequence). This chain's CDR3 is CASSQADSQPQHF. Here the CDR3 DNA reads TGTGCCAGCAGCCAAGCAGACAGTCAGCCCCAGCATTTT.

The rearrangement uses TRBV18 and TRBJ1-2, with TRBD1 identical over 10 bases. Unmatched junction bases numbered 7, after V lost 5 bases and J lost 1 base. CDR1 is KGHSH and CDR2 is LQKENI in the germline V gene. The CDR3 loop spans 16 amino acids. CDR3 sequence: CASSSGQGGFNYGYTF. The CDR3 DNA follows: TGTGCCAGCTCATCCGGACAGGGGGGTTTTAACTATGGCTACACCTTC.

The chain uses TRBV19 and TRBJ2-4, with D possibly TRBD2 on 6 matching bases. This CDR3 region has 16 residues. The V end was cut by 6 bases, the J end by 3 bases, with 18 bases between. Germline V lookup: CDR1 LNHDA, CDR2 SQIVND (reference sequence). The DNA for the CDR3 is TGTGCCAGTAGCCCCATCACGGGAGTCGGCAAAAACATTCAGTACTTC. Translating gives CASSPITGVGKNIQYF.

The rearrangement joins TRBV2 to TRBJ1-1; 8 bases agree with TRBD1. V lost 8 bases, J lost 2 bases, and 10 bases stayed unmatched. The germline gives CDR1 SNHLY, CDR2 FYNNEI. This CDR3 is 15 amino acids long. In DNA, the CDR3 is TGTGCCAGCGAACGGCAGGGGGCAATCAACACTGAAGCTTTCTTT. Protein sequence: CASERQGAINTEAFF.

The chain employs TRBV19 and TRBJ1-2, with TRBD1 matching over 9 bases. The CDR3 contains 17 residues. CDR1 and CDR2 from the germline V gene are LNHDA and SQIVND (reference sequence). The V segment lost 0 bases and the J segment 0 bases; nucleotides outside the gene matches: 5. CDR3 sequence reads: CASSIDHGTGTNYGYTF. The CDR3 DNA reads TGTGCCAGTAGTATAGATCACGGGACAGGGACTAACTATGGCTACACCTTC.

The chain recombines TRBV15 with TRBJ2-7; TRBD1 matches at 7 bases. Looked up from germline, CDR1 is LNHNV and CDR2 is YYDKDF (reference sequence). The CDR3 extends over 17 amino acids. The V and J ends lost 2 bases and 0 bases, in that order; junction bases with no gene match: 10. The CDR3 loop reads CATSRTSGTVSSYEQYF. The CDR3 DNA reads TGTGCCACCAGCAGAACCTCCGGGACAGTAAGCTCCTACGAGCAGTACTTC.

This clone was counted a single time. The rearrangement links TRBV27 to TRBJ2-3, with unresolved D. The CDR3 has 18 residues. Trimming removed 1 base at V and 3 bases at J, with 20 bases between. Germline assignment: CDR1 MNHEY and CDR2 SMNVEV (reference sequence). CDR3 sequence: CASSLFLRGSPGTDTQYF. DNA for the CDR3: TGTGCCAGCAGTTTATTCTTGCGCGGCAGCCCTGGGACAGATACGCAGTATTTT.

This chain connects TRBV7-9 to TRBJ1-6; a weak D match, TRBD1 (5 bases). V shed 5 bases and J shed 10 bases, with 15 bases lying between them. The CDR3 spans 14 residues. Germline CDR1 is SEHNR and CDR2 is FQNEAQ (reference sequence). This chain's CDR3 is CASSGTALGSPLHF. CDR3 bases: TGTGCCAGCAGCGGGACCGCACTGGGGTCACCCCTCCACTTT.

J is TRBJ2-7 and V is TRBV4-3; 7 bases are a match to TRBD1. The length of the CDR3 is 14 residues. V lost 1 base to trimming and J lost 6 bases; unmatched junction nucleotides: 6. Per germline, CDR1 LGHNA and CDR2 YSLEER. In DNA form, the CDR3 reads TGCGCCAGCAGCCAAGGGAACAGGGGCAGCGAGCAGTACTTC. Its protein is CASSQGNRGSEQYF.

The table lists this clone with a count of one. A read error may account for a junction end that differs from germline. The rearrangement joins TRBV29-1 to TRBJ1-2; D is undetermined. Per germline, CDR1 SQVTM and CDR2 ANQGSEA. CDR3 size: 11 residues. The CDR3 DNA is TGCAGCGTTGGGGCAGACTACGGCTACACCTTC. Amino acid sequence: CSVGADYGYTF.

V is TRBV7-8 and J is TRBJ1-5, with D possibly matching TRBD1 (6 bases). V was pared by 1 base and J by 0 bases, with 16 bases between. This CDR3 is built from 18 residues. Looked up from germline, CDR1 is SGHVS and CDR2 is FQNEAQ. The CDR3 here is CASSLETGPPNSNQPQHF. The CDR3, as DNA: TGTGCCAGCAGCTTAGAAACAGGGCCCCCCAATAGCAATCAGCCCCAGCATTTT. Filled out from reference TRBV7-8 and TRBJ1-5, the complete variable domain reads GAGVSQSPRYKVAKRGQDVALRCDPISGHVSLFWYQQALGQGPEFLTYFQNEAQLDKSGLPSDRFFAERPEGSVSTLKIQRTQQEDSAVYLCASSLETGPPNSNQPQHFGDGTRLSIL.

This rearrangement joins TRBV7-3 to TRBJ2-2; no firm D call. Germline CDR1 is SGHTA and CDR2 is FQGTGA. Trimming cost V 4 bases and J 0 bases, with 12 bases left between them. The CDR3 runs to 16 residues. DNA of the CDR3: TGTGCCAGCAGCTCCTACCAAGTAGCGAACACCGGGGAGCTGTTTTTT. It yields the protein CASSSYQVANTGELFF.

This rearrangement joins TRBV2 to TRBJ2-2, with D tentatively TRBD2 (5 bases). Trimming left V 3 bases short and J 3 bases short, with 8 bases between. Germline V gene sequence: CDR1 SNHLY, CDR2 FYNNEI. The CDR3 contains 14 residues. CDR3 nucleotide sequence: TGTGCCAGCAGTGAGTTCGGGGACACCGGGGAGCTGTTTTTT. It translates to CASSEFGDTGELFF.

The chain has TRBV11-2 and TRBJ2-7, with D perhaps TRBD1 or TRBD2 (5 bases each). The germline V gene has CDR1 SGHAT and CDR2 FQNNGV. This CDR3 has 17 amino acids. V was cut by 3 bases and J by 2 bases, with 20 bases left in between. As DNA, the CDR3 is TGTGCCAGCAGCTTCGGGACGGGTGGGCAGGGTACCTACGAGCAGTACTTC. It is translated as CASSFGTGGQGTYEQYF.

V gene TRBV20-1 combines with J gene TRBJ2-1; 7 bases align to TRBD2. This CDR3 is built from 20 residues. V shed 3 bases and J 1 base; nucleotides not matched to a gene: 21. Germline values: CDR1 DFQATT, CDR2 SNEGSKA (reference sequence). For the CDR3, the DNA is TGCAGTGCTAGTTTGGCCACGGTGGGGAGGGGCGCGCGTTCCTACAATGAGCAGTTCTTC. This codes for CSASLATVGRGARSYNEQFF.

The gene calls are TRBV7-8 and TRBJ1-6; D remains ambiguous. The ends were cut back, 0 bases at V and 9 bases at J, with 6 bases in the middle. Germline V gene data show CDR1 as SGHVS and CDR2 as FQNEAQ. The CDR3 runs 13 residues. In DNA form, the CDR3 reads TGTGCCAGCAGCTTAGCGGCTGTTTCACCCCTCCACTTT. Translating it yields CASSLAAVSPLHF.

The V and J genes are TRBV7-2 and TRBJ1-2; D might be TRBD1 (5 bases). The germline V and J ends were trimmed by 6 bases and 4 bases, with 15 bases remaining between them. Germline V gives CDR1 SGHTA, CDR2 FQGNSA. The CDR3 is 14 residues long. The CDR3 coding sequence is TGTGCCAGCAGTTTGGGAGCAGGGAGCTATGGCTACACCTTC. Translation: CASSLGAGSYGYTF.